This TCR beta chain derives from a study of T cells in Graves' hyperthyroidism and ophthalmopathy. This clonotype has a count of ten or more. It was RNA transcripts that yielded the amplified TCR beta CDR3 regions. The HTBI primer set was used in a first-round RT-PCR of the TCR CDR3. TCRdb independently ran MiXCR on the multiplex PCR reads; one entry per CDR3 protein. The sample holds a few hundred thousand distinct CDR3 sequences, approximately 14% seen once. With a duration under 2 months, the hyperthyroidism was newly diagnosed in patients aged 18 to 65. The V end lost 5 bases, the J end lost 2 bases, and 5 bases lay between the germline ends. Germline V CDR1 and CDR2: LNHDA, SQIVND (reference sequence). This CDR3 comprises 12 residues.

The sample comprised blood. This sequence was found in a woman aged 40 to 50 with Graves' hyperthyroidism that later progressed to Graves' ophthalmopathy. This chain links TRBV19 with TRBJ2-3; no clear D. CDR3 nucleotides: TGTGCCAGTAGTCAGACCACAGATACGCAGTATTTT. This translates into CASSQTTDTQYF.